Below, 2 T cell receptor beta chains from the same sample are listed, as sequenced in a study of blood T cell repertoires in COVID-19. Measured with immunoSEQ multiplex PCR; TCRdb has only the in-frame clones, and not every one. The repertoire includes approximately 180,000 clones, roughly 89% of them detected once, and around 13% sits in the top ten. Sequencing was performed on peripheral blood. The receptors were sampled from a woman between 65 and 79 years old with COVID-19, enrolled during active disease.

V is TRBV11-3 and J is TRBJ1-2; 7 bases line up with TRBD1. Per the germline V gene, CDR1 is SGHNT and CDR2 is YENEEA. The CDR3 covers 13 residues. V dropped 5 bases and J dropped 7; count of bases not matched to a gene: 7. Here the CDR3 DNA reads TGTGCCAGCAGCCTGACAGGGCTCGGTGGCTACACCTTC. This translates into CASSLTGLGGYTF.

As DNA, the CDR3 is TGTGCCAGCAGCTTGGCCGGGACAGACTATAATTCACCCCTCCACTTT. Translated, it gives CASSLAGTDYNSPLHF. J is TRBJ1-6 and V is TRBV5-6; 7 bases line up with TRBD1. CDR3 length: 16 amino acids. In germline, CDR1 is SGHDT, CDR2 YYEEEE. Trimming at V came to 0 bases and at J to 3 bases, leaving 3 bases not matched to a gene. Full variable domain (outside the CDR3, taken from reference TRBV5-6 and TRBJ1-6): DAGVTQSPTHLIKTRGQQVTLRCSPKSGHDTVSWYQQALGQGPQFIFQYYEEEERQRGNFPDRFSGHQFPNYSSELNVNALLLGDSALYLCASSLAGTDYNSPLHFGNGTRLTVT.